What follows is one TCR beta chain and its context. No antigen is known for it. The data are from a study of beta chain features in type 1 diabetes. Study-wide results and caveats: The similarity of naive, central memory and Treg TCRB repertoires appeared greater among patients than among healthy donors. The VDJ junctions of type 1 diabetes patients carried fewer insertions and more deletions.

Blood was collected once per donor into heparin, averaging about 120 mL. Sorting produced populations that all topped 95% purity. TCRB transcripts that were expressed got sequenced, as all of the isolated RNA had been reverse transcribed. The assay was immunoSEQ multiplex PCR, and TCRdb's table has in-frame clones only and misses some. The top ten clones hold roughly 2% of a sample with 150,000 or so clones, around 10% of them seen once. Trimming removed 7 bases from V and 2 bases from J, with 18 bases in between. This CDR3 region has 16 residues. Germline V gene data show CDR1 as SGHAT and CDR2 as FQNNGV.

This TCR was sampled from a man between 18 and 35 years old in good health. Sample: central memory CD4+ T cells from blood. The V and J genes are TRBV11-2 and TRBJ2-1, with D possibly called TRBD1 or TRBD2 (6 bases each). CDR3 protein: CASKPIRGPTYNEQFF. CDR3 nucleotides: TGTGCCAGCAAACCTATCCGGGGGCCTACCTACAATGAGCAGTTCTTC.